This T cell receptor (beta chain) was profiled in a study of T cell responses to AZD1222 COVID-19 vaccine. There are 13 residues in the CDR3. V was pared by 4 bases and J by 6 bases, with 3 bases of the junction left unmatched. Generated by immunoSEQ multiplex PCR, the TCRdb table keeps only in-frame clones and is missing some. The sample lists 100,000 to 150,000 clones, 85% to 90% occurring once. The source of this sequence is an adult who received the AZD1222 COVID-19 vaccine. The sequencing here drew on peripheral blood, taken 28 days after the second AZD1222 dose. V and J are TRBV12-3 or TRBV12-4 and TRBJ1-5, with TRBD1 matching over 7 bases. The CDR3 sequence is CASSSGDSQPQHF. The CDR3 DNA reads as TGTGCCAGCAGTTCCGGGGACAGTCAGCCCCAGCATTTT.